These T cell receptor beta chains were read from a single sample in a study of breast tumors, draining lymph nodes, adjacent tissues. TCRdb itself ran the multiplex PCR reads through MiXCR, one entry per CDR3 protein. The repertoire holds around 290,000 distinct CDR3 sequences, with around 30% as singletons. The sample was axillary lymph node tissue. Source of these receptors: a female donor with breast cancer. Some clones in this sample may be carry-over from other donors' samples. Each CDR3 is given with its conserved first and last residue. A D gene is named only where the DNA matches it firmly. The size entry is marked missing in some rows and otherwise reads once, few, many or a size class.

>TRBV20-1|TRBJ1-6|NA|NA
CSASRPSGRRYSPLHF
TGCAGTGCTAGTCGTCCTAGCGGGCGCCGGTATTCACCCCTCCACTTT
>TRBV5-1|TRBJ2-3|TRBD2|many
CASSFGGRLDTQYF
TGCGCCAGCAGCTTCGGCGGGAGGTTAGATACGCAGTATTTT
>TRBV29-1|TRBJ2-7|TRBD1|many
CSVARTGSNEQYF
TGCAGCGTTGCCCGGACAGGGTCCAACGAGCAGTACTTC
>TRBV6-5|TRBJ2-2|NA|NA
CASSLRGKSGTGELFF
TGTGCCAGCAGTCTTCGAGGGAAATCGGGCACCGGGGAGCTGTTTTTT
>TRBV19|TRBJ2-3|NA|many
CASSKSSSGTDTQYF
TGTGCCAGTAGTAAGAGCAGTTCGGGCACAGATACGCAGTATTTT
>TRBV5-5|TRBJ2-1|NA|NA
CASSKGGLGQFF
TGTGCCAGCAGCAAGGGGGGGTTGGGGCAGTTCTTC
>TRBV6-1|TRBJ1-4|TRBD1|NA
CASSHGTGDNEKLFF
TGTGCCAGCAGTCACGGGACAGGGGATAATGAAAAACTGTTTTTT
>TRBV7-2|TRBJ1-3|NA|many
CASSPQGGGNTIYF
TGTGCCAGCAGCCCCCAGGGAGGTGGAAACACCATATATTTT
>TRBV4-2|TRBJ2-2|TRBD2|many
CASSLRTSVGYGELFF
TGTGCCAGCAGCCTACGGACTAGCGTAGGATACGGGGAGCTGTTTTTT
>TRBV3-1|TRBJ1-2|NA|NA
CASSQDREFTTPGRLGYTF
TGTGCCAGCAGCCAAGATAGGGAGTTCACAACCCCGGGTCGTCTTGGCTACACCTTC
>TRBV7-9|TRBJ1-5|TRBD1|many
CASSLVRQGTNQPQHF
TGTGCCAGCAGCTTAGTCCGACAGGGAACCAATCAGCCCCAGCATTTT
>TRBV5-1|TRBJ2-3|NA|many
CASRDSGTDTQYF
TGCGCCAGCCGGGACAGCGGGACAGATACGCAGTATTTT
>TRBV2|TRBJ2-7|NA|many
CASKIAYEQYF
TGTGCCAGCAAGATTGCCTACGAGCAGTACTTC
>TRBV7-2|TRBJ1-5|TRBD1|many
CASSGQGQGNQPQHF
TGTGCCAGCAGCGGACAGGGACAGGGGAATCAGCCCCAGCATTTT
>TRBV5-1|TRBJ2-7|NA|many
CASSLGANYEQYF
TGCGCCAGCAGCTTGGGGGCAAACTACGAGCAGTACTTC
>TRBV5-8|TRBJ1-4|TRBD1|many
CASSFPGQGYEKLFF
TGTGCCAGCAGCTTTCCGGGACAGGGGTATGAAAAACTGTTTTTT
>TRBV15|TRBJ2-7|NA|many
CATSREGPGEQYF
TGTGCCACCAGCAGAGAGGGCCCAGGGGAGCAGTACTTC
>TRBV7-8|TRBJ2-7|NA|many
CASSPRQTSYEQYF
TGTGCCAGCAGCCCCCGACAGACAAGCTACGAGCAGTACTTC
>TRBV25-1|TRBJ1-4|TRBD1|once
CASSVRTGLKKLFF
TGTGCCAGCAGTGTTAGGACAGGGCTCAAAAAACTGTTTTTT
>TRBV20-1|TRBJ2-5|TRBD1|many
CSTGTGLETQYF
TGCAGTACCGGGACAGGGTTGGAGACCCAGTACTTC
>TRBV28|TRBJ2-3|NA|few
CASSLYQRTDTQYF
TGTGCCAGCAGTTTATACCAGAGGACAGATACGCAGTATTTT
>TRBV5-1|TRBJ2-7|NA|many
CASSLALNYEQYF
TGCGCCAGCAGCTTGGCTCTCAACTACGAGCAGTACTTC
>TRBV6-5|TRBJ2-1|TRBD2|NA
CASSSTHGRASYNEQLF
TGTGCCAGCAGCTCAACTCACGGGAGGGCCTCTTATAATGAGCAGCTCTTC
>TRBV7-2|TRBJ2-7|NA|many
CASSENYEQYF
TGTGCCAGCAGCGAAAACTACGAGCAGTACTTC
>TRBV20-1|TRBJ2-4|TRBD1|NA
CSAQGEVAKNIQYF
TGCAGTGCGCAGGGGGAAGTCGCCAAAAACATTCAGTACTTC
>TRBV7-9|TRBJ1-1|NA|NA
CASSHGVRQRPMNTEAFF
TGTGCCAGCAGCCATGGGGTCCGGCAGCGCCCCATGAACACTGAAGCTTTCTTT
>TRBV7-8|TRBJ2-4|NA|few
CASSPTMLAKNIQYF
TGTGCCAGCAGCCCGACCATGCTCGCCAAAAACATTCAGTACTTC
>TRBV20-1|TRBJ2-2|TRBD2|once
CSAARLAGKGELFF
TGCAGTGCTGCTAGACTAGCGGGAAAAGGGGAGCTGTTTTTT
>TRBV2|TRBJ2-2|NA|many
CASSEDRANTGELFF
TGTGCCAGCAGTGAAGATAGGGCCAACACCGGGGAGCTGTTTTTT
>TRBV2|TRBJ2-5|NA|NA
CASSAPGWAGLETQYF
TGTGCCAGCAGTGCCCCCGGCTGGGCAGGGTTGGAGACCCAGTACTTC
>TRBV7-6|TRBJ2-1|NA|many
CASSWWGSHYNEQFF
TGTGCCAGCAGCTGGTGGGGCTCCCACTACAATGAGCAGTTCTTC